This T cell receptor beta chain stems from a study of blood T cell repertoires in COVID-19. Study summary: Material from acute and convalescent COVID-19 was sourced from the United States, Italy and Spain. The analysed material was cDNA or gDNA that came from T cells, B-cell-depleted T cells, or PBMCs.

In the source study's methods: Nucleated cell number was recorded as an estimate derived from reference gene primer amplification. This table comes from immunoSEQ multiplex PCR, and its TCRdb copy is limited to in-frame clones, with some not included. That table gives V, J and clone size, and the DNA gave D and trimming. The data show roughly 200,000 clones, over 75% seen once. CDR1 SNHLY and CDR2 FYNNEI come from the germline V gene. V shed 3 bases and J shed 8 bases, with 13 bases lying between them. This CDR3 has 13 amino acids. The chain joins TRBV2 to TRBJ1-2; tentatively, D is TRBD1 (5 bases). The source is a man between 70 and 80 years old with active or convalescent COVID-19. The material sequenced was peripheral blood. CDR3 amino acids: CASSDNQGKGYTF. The CDR3, as DNA: TGTGCCAGCAGTGATAACCAGGGAAAGGGCTACACCTTC.